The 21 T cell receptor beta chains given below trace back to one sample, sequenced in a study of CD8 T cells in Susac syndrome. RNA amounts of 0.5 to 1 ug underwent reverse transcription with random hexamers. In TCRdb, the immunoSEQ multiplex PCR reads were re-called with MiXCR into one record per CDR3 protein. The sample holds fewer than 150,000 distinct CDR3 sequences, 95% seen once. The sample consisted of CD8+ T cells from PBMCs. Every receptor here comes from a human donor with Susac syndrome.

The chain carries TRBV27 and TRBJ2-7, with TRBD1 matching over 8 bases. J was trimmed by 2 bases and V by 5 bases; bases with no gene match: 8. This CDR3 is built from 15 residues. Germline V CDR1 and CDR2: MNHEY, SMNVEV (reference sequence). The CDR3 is CASSPLGQAAYEQYF. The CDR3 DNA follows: TGTGCCAGCAGTCCCCTGGGACAGGCGGCCTACGAGCAGTACTTC.

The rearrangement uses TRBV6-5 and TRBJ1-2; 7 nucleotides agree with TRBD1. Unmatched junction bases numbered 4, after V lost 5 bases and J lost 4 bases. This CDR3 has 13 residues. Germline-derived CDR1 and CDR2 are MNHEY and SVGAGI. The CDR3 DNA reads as TGTGCCAGCAGTCTAGACAGGGTCTATGGCTACACCTTC. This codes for CASSLDRVYGYTF.

This CDR3 is CASSSGLAGRGSYNEQFF. CDR3 nucleotides: TGTGCCAGCAGTTCGGGACTAGCGGGAAGGGGCTCCTACAATGAGCAGTTCTTC. The V gene is TRBV6-5, the J gene TRBJ2-1, with 13 positions matching TRBD2. The CDR3 extends over 18 amino acids. CDR1 MNHEY and CDR2 SVGAGI come from the germline V gene. V trimming: 4 bases; J trimming: 0 bases; junction bases outside the gene matches: 6.

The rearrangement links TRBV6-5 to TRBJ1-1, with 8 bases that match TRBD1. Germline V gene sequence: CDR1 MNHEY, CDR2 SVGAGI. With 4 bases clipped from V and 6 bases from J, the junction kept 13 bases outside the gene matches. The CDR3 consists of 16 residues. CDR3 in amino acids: CASSSPTGAISSEAFF. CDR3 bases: TGTGCCAGCAGTTCCCCGACAGGGGCAATTTCTTCTGAAGCTTTCTTT.

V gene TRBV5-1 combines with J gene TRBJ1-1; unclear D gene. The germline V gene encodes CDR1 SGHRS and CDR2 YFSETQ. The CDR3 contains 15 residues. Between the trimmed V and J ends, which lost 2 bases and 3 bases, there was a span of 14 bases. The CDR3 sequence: CASSLGPAKDTEAFF. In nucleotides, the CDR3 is TGCGCCAGCAGCTTAGGGCCGGCGAAGGACACTGAAGCTTTCTTT. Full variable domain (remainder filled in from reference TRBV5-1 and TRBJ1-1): KAGVTQTPRYLIKTRGQQVTLSCSPISGHRSVSWYQQTPGQGLQFLFEYFSETQRNKGNFPGRFSGRQFSNSRSEMNVSTLELGDSALYLCASSLGPAKDTEAFFGQGTRLTVV.

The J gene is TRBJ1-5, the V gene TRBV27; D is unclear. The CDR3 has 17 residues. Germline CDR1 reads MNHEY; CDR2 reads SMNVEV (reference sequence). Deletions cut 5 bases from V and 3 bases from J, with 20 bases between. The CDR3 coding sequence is TGTGCCAGCAGTACCCTTCAGGACGGGGAAGACAATCAGCCCCAGCATTTT. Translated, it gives CASSTLQDGEDNQPQHF.

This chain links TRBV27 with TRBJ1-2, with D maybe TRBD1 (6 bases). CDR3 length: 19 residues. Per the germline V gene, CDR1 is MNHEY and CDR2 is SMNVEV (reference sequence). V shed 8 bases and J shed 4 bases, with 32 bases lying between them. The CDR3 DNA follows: TGTGCCAGCCGAGGCCGAACCCGGGACACGGATCGGAGGGGCTATGGCTACACCTTC. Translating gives CASRGRTRDTDRRGYGYTF.

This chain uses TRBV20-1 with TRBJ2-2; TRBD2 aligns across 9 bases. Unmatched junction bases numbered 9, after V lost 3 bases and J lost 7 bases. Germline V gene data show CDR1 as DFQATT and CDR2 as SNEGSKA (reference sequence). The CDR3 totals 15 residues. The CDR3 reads CSASYSGRLNGELFF. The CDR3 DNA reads TGCAGTGCTAGCTATAGCGGGAGACTCAACGGGGAGCTGTTTTTT.

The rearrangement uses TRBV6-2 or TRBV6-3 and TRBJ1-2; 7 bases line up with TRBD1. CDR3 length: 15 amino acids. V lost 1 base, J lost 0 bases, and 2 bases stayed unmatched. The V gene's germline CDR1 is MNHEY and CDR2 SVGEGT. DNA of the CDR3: TGTGCCAGCAGTTACTTCGGGACAGCTAACTATGGCTACACCTTC. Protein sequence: CASSYFGTANYGYTF.

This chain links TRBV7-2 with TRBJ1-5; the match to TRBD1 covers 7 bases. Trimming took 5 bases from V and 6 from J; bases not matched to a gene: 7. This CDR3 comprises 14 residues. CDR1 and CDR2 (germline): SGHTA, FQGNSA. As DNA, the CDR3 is TGTGCCAGCAGCCCGACAGGGCTGAGTCAGCCCCAGCATTTT. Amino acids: CASSPTGLSQPQHF.

DNA for the CDR3: TGTGCCAGCGCAAACAGGATACAAGAGACCCAGTACTTC. Its translation: CASANRIQETQYF. This rearrangement joins TRBV28 to TRBJ2-5, with a weak D call TRBD1 (5 bases). Germline V gene sequence: CDR1 MDHEN, CDR2 SYDVKM. With 8 bases removed from V and 2 bases from J, the gap between germline ends came to 12 bases. The CDR3 runs 13 residues.

CDR3 protein: CAWRGGQGNQPQHF. CDR3 sequence (DNA): TGTGCCTGGAGGGGTGGACAGGGAAATCAGCCCCAGCATTTT. V usage is TRBV30 and J usage is TRBJ1-5, with 8 bases that match TRBD1. Germline-derived CDR1 and CDR2 are GTSNPN and SVGIG (reference sequence). The CDR3 runs 14 residues. Trimming at V came to 3 bases and at J to 4 bases, leaving 5 bases not matched to a gene.

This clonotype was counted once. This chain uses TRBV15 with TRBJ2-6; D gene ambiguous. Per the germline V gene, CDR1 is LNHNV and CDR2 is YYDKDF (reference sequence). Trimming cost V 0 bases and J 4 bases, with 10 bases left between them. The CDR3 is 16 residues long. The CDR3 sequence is CATSRDWGTGANVLTF. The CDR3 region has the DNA TGTGCCACCAGCAGAGATTGGGGTACCGGGGCCAACGTCCTGACTTTC.

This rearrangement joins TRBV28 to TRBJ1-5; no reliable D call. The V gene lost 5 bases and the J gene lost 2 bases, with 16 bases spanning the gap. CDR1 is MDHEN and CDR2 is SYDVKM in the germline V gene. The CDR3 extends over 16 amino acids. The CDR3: CASSLRRELGNQPQHF. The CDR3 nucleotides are TGTGCCAGCAGTCTAAGACGGGAACTAGGCAATCAGCCCCAGCATTTT.

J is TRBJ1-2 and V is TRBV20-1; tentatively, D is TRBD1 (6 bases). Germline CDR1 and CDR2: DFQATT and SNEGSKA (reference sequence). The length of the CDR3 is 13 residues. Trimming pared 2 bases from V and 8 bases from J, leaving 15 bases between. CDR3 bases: TGCAGTGCTAGACCCCCCGGGACATGGGGCTACACCTTC. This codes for CSARPPGTWGYTF.

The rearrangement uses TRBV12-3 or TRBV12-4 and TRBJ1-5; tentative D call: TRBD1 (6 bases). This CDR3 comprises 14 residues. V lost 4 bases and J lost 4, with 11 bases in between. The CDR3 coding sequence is TGTGCCAGCAGTTACAGGACAGAAAATCAGCCCCAGCATTTT. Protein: CASSYRTENQPQHF.

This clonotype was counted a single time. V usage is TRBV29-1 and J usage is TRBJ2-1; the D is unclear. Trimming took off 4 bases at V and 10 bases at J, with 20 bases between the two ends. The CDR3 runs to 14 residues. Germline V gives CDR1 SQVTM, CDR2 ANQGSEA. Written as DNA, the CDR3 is TGCAGCGTTGTCATCTCACGGCCAGCGATGGAGCAGTTCTTC. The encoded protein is CSVVISRPAMEQFF.

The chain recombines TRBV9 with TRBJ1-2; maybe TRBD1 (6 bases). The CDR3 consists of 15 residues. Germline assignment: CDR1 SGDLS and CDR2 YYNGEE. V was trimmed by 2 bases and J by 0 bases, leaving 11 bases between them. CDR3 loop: CASSVFPGANYGYTF. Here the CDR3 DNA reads TGTGCCAGCAGCGTTTTCCCAGGGGCTAACTATGGCTACACCTTC.

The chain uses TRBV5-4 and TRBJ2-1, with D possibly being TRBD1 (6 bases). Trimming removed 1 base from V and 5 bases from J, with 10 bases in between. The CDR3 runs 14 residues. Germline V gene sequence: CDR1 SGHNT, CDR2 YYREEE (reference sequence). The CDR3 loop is CASSLTGTHNEQFF. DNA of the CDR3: TGTGCCAGCAGCTTGACAGGGACCCACAATGAGCAGTTCTTC.

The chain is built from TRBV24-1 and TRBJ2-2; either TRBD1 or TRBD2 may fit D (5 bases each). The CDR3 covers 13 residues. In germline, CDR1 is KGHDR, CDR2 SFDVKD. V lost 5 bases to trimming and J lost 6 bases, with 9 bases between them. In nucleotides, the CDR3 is TGTGCCACCAGTGTTGGGACCCCCGGGGAGCTGTTTTTT. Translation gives CATSVGTPGELFF.

The CDR3 region has the DNA TGTGCCAGCAGCCAAAGATCGAACACTGAAGCTTTCTTT. Its translation: CASSQRSNTEAFF. J is TRBJ1-1 and V is TRBV4-2; D is uncertain. Germline V gene lookup returns CDR1 LGHNA and CDR2 YNFKEQ. Trimming took off 2 bases at V and 1 base at J, with 5 bases between the two ends. The CDR3 length is 13 residues.